These T cell receptor beta chains were read from a single sample in a study of T cells in tuberculosis. Some clones are missing from TCRdb's copy, which holds only in-frame ones; the method was immunoSEQ multiplex PCR. The table shows 9,500 to 12,000 clones, with around 94% occurring only once. The sequencing sample was made of PBMCs. The origin of the receptors is an adult with tuberculosis. CDR3s include the opening cysteine and the closing phenylalanine or tryptophan. A D gene is named only where the DNA matches it firmly. Not every row has a clone size; where given, it reads once, few, many or a size class.

size: NA
V: TRBV2
J: TRBJ2-6
D: TRBD1
DNA: TGTGCCAGCGGGGGACAGAGACTCTCTGGGGCCAACGTCCTGACTTTC
CDR3: CASGGQRLSGANVLTF

size: NA
V: TRBV6-1
J: TRBJ1-6
D: TRBD1
DNA: TGTGCCAGCAGTCCCCGGACAGGGGCCTATTCACCCCTCCACTTT
CDR3: CASSPRTGAYSPLHF

size: NA
V: TRBV19
J: TRBJ2-7
D: NA
DNA: TGTGCCAGTAGTAACGCGCGGGCCCCCTACGAGCAGTACTTC
CDR3: CASSNARAPYEQYF

size: NA
V: TRBV4-1
J: TRBJ2-2
D: NA
DNA: TGCGCCAGCAGACCGGGGACCGGGGAGCTGTTTTTT
CDR3: CASRPGTGELFF

size: NA
V: TRBV5-1
J: TRBJ2-5
D: NA
DNA: TGCGCCAGCAGTGTGGAGCGGGCGCAAGAGACCCAGTACTTC
CDR3: CASSVERAQETQYF

size: NA
V: TRBV14
J: TRBJ1-2
D: NA
DNA: TGTGCCAGCAGCCAAGCCTACCTTAGCCACTATGGCTACACCTTC
CDR3: CASSQAYLSHYGYTF

size: NA
V: TRBV9
J: TRBJ1-1
D: TRBD1
DNA: TGTGCCAGCAGCGTAGGGGGACAGGGCCACACTGAAGCTTTCTTT
CDR3: CASSVGGQGHTEAFF

size: NA
V: TRBV27
J: TRBJ1-1
D: NA
DNA: TGTGCCAGCATAGCGCCCTTCTGGGCTGAAGCTTTCTTT
CDR3: CASIAPFWAEAFF

size: NA
V: TRBV5-1
J: TRBJ2-7
D: NA
DNA: TGCGCCAGCAGCCCCCCGGACAAATCCTACGAGCAGTACTTC
CDR3: CASSPPDKSYEQYF

size: NA
V: TRBV28
J: TRBJ1-1
D: NA
DNA: TGTGCCAGCAGTTTACCGGACAGTACCACTGAAGCTTTCTTT
CDR3: CASSLPDSTTEAFF

size: NA
V: TRBV13
J: TRBJ1-2
D: TRBD1
DNA: TGTGCCAGCAGCTCCGTTTGGGCAGGGGGTAACTATGGCTACACCTTC
CDR3: CASSSVWAGGNYGYTF

size: NA
V: TRBV6-5
J: TRBJ1-2
D: NA
DNA: TGTGCCAGCAGTTACGATTGGAGAACAAATGGCTACACCTTC
CDR3: CASSYDWRTNGYTF

size: NA
V: TRBV19
J: TRBJ1-4
D: TRBD1
DNA: TGTGCCACCGGACTCGACAGGGCTAATGAAAAACTGTTTTTT
CDR3: CATGLDRANEKLFF

size: NA
V: TRBV18
J: TRBJ2-7
D: NA
DNA: TGTGCCAGCTCACCTACCCAGGGCGGGGCCGAGCAGTACTTC
CDR3: CASSPTQGGAEQYF

size: NA
V: TRBV6-4
J: TRBJ2-1
D: TRBD2
DNA: TGTGCCAGCAGTGACCAGCGGGGTGACAATGAGCAGTTCTTC
CDR3: CASSDQRGDNEQFF

size: NA
V: TRBV5-1
J: TRBJ1-1
D: TRBD1
DNA: TGCGCCAGCAGCGTTAACAGGGGAATGAACACTGAAGCTTTCTTT
CDR3: CASSVNRGMNTEAFF

size: NA
V: TRBV2
J: TRBJ2-5
D: TRBD2
DNA: TGTGCCAGCAGTGGGGGACTACAAGAGACCCAGTACTTC
CDR3: CASSGGLQETQYF

size: NA
V: TRBV10-3
J: TRBJ2-3
D: NA
DNA: TGTGCCATCTCCCCTACTCCGGAGGATACGCAGTATTTT
CDR3: CAISPTPEDTQYF

size: once
V: TRBV7-8
J: TRBJ1-1
D: NA
DNA: TGTGCCAGCAGCTTAGCACGGGGAAACACTGAAGCTTTCTTT
CDR3: CASSLARGNTEAFF

size: NA
V: TRBV12-5
J: TRBJ2-3
D: NA
DNA: TGTGCTAGTGGTTCCCCATTCACAGATACGCAGTATTTT
CDR3: CASGSPFTDTQYF

size: NA
V: TRBV5-4
J: TRBJ2-1
D: TRBD2
DNA: TGTGCCAGCACACCTAGCGGGGGGGCCTACAATGAGCAGTTCTTC
CDR3: CASTPSGGAYNEQFF

size: NA
V: TRBV2
J: TRBJ1-2
D: TRBD1
DNA: TGTGCCAGCACCCCTGCGGGACAGCGAAACGATGGCTACACCTTC
CDR3: CASTPAGQRNDGYTF

size: few
V: TRBV19
J: TRBJ1-6
D: NA
DNA: TGTGCCAGTAGTATAGGGGGAGGCCTGAGTTCACCCCTCCACTTT
CDR3: CASSIGGGLSSPLHF

size: NA
V: TRBV7-3
J: TRBJ2-3
D: NA
DNA: TGTGCCAGCAGCTTAGCGGGGGCCACAGATACGCAGTATTTT
CDR3: CASSLAGATDTQYF

size: NA
V: TRBV7-2
J: TRBJ2-1
D: TRBD1
DNA: TGTGCCAGCAGCTTAATCGTCGGACAGGGGGCTGATAGGAATGAGCAGTTCTTC
CDR3: CASSLIVGQGADRNEQFF

size: NA
V: TRBV9
J: TRBJ2-5
D: NA
DNA: TGTGCCAGCAGCGTAGGCAGGGTGGGGGAGACCCAGTACTTC
CDR3: CASSVGRVGETQYF

size: NA
V: TRBV30
J: TRBJ1-1
D: NA
DNA: TGTGCCTGGAGTATAACCCCTCAAGCCTTGAACACTGAAGCTTTCTTT
CDR3: CAWSITPQALNTEAFF

size: NA
V: TRBV9
J: TRBJ2-4
D: TRBD2
DNA: TGTGCCAGCAGCGTAGGACTAGCGGGGAAAAACATTCAGTACTTC
CDR3: CASSVGLAGKNIQYF

size: NA
V: TRBV5-4
J: TRBJ1-2
D: TRBD1
DNA: TGTGCCAGCAGCCCACAGGGGGAGGTCTATGGCTACACCTTC
CDR3: CASSPQGEVYGYTF

size: NA
V: TRBV6-5
J: TRBJ2-7
D: NA
DNA: TGTGCCAGCAGTGGGCGGACGGGGGTCTACGAGCAGTACTTC
CDR3: CASSGRTGVYEQYF

size: NA
V: TRBV7-9
J: TRBJ1-2
D: NA
DNA: TGTGCCAGCAGCCTGAACAGGTGGGGGGACTATGGCTACACCTTC
CDR3: CASSLNRWGDYGYTF

size: NA
V: TRBV27
J: TRBJ2-5
D: TRBD1
DNA: TGTGCCAGCAATAAACAGGGGGCTGTGGAGACCCAGTACTTC
CDR3: CASNKQGAVETQYF

size: NA
V: TRBV7-2
J: TRBJ1-2
D: TRBD1
DNA: TGTGCCAGCAGCCGTACCGGGACAGGGCTTTTTTGGGGCTACACCTTC
CDR3: CASSRTGTGLFWGYTF

size: NA
V: TRBV4-1
J: TRBJ2-5
D: NA
DNA: TGCGCCAGCAGCCAAGAGGGTCGATTCGGGGAGACCCAGTACTTC
CDR3: CASSQEGRFGETQYF

size: NA
V: TRBV10-3
J: TRBJ1-1
D: NA
DNA: TGTGCCATCAGTGACCGGACAGCGAACACTGAAGCTTTCTTT
CDR3: CAISDRTANTEAFF

size: NA
V: TRBV2
J: TRBJ1-2
D: TRBD1
DNA: TGTGCCAGCCGGGACAGAGACTATGGCTACACCTTC
CDR3: CASRDRDYGYTF

size: NA
V: TRBV9
J: TRBJ2-7
D: TRBD2
DNA: TGTGCCAGCAGCGTCCGGGGGGGAACCTACGAGCAGTACTTC
CDR3: CASSVRGGTYEQYF

size: NA
V: TRBV19
J: TRBJ2-3
D: TRBD1
DNA: TGTGCCAGTAGTAACCGGGACAGGGGTCAAGATACGCAGTATTTT
CDR3: CASSNRDRGQDTQYF

size: NA
V: TRBV6-5
J: TRBJ2-1
D: TRBD2
DNA: TGTGCCAGCAGTTCGGGACTAGCTGGGGATGAGCAGTTCTTC
CDR3: CASSSGLAGDEQFF

size: NA
V: TRBV19
J: TRBJ1-1
D: NA
DNA: TGTGCCAGTAACCAGGGGTGGACTGAAGCTTTCTTT
CDR3: CASNQGWTEAFF

size: NA
V: TRBV5-1
J: TRBJ2-2
D: NA
DNA: TGCGCCAGCAGCCCCGCCCGGGGTTCCTCGGGGGAGCTGTTTTTT
CDR3: CASSPARGSSGELFF

size: NA
V: TRBV6-1
J: TRBJ2-3
D: TRBD2
DNA: TGTGCCAGCAGTGAAGAGCGGGAGGTAGGCGAAACGCAGTATTTT
CDR3: CASSEEREVGETQYF

size: NA
V: TRBV9
J: TRBJ1-6
D: NA
DNA: TGTGCCAGCAGCGTTAATGACCCCGGGACACATAATTCACCCCTCCACTTT
CDR3: CASSVNDPGTHNSPLHF

size: NA
V: TRBV9
J: TRBJ1-2
D: NA
DNA: TGTGCCAGCAGCGTAGTGGGCGGGCTGGATGGCTACACCTTC
CDR3: CASSVVGGLDGYTF

size: NA
V: TRBV6-5
J: TRBJ1-1
D: NA
DNA: TGTGCCAGCAACCGAATACAGGGAAAAGGTGAAGCTTTCTTT
CDR3: CASNRIQGKGEAFF

size: NA
V: TRBV5-1
J: TRBJ1-6
D: TRBD1
DNA: TGCGCCAGCCAGAGAGGACAGGGGCCTAATTCACCCCTCCACTTT
CDR3: CASQRGQGPNSPLHF

size: NA
V: TRBV6-1
J: TRBJ2-7
D: TRBD1
DNA: TGTGCCAGCAGTTTACGACAGGGGAGTACCGAGCAGTACTTC
CDR3: CASSLRQGSTEQYF

size: NA
V: TRBV5-1
J: TRBJ2-3
D: NA
DNA: TGCGCCAGCAGCTTGGCGCAGGGGAGGGGAGATACGCAGTATTTT
CDR3: CASSLAQGRGDTQYF

size: NA
V: TRBV5-1
J: TRBJ2-1
D: TRBD1
DNA: TGCGCCAGCAGCTTTTTACCCCTCGGGACAGGGGGTTGGGATGAGCAGTTCTTC
CDR3: CASSFLPLGTGGWDEQFF

size: NA
V: TRBV7-2
J: TRBJ1-3
D: TRBD1
DNA: TGTGCCAGCAGCTTAGAGGGGGCCTCTGGAAACACCATATATTTT
CDR3: CASSLEGASGNTIYF

size: NA
V: TRBV30
J: TRBJ2-5
D: TRBD2
DNA: TGTGCCTGGAGGAGGGCTAGCGGGAGTGGTGAGACCCAGTACTTC
CDR3: CAWRRASGSGETQYF

size: NA
V: TRBV6-4
J: TRBJ2-1
D: NA
DNA: TGTGCCAGCAGCGAAGATCGACAACTTCTGTTCTTC
CDR3: CASSEDRQLLFF

size: NA
V: TRBV15
J: TRBJ2-2
D: NA
DNA: TGTGCCACCGGAGCCGGCTACACCGGGGAGCTGTTTTTT
CDR3: CATGAGYTGELFF

size: NA
V: TRBV6-1
J: TRBJ2-7
D: NA
DNA: TGTGCCAGCAGTGATCAGGGGAGCGGCCTCTCCTACGAGCAGTACTTC
CDR3: CASSDQGSGLSYEQYF

size: NA
V: TRBV5-6
J: TRBJ2-1
D: TRBD2
DNA: TGTGCCAGCAGTGGTACGGGAGGCGAGCAGTTCTTC
CDR3: CASSGTGGEQFF

size: NA
V: TRBV7-2
J: TRBJ2-5
D: TRBD2
DNA: TGTGCCAGCAGCTTAGGTCGGGCTAGCGGGGGGGAGACCCAGTACTTC
CDR3: CASSLGRASGGETQYF

size: NA
V: TRBV11-2
J: TRBJ2-1
D: NA
DNA: TGTGCCAGCAGCTCGACTCATGTAATCCCGCTTGGAGGTGAGCAGTTCTTC
CDR3: CASSSTHVIPLGGEQFF